A selection of T cell receptor beta chains follows, all from one sample in a study of cytomegalovirus exposure and HLA in healthy donors. Libraries were prepared by immunoSEQ multiplex PCR; TCRdb keeps only in-frame clonotypes and omits some of them. The profile shows over 200,000 clones, around 85% of them singletons. The sequenced sample was PBMCs. The receptors were sampled from a human donor in good health. The CDR3 runs from the conserved cysteine through the conserved F or W. The order of the fields is clone size, D gene, V gene, J gene, CDR3 DNA, CDR3 protein. The D gene is left open where the match is weak. For some rows the clone size is stated as once, few or many, or as a class when expanded; others skip it.

size: NA
D: TRBD2
V: TRBV7-3
J: TRBJ2-3
DNA: TGTGCCAGCAGCTCCCCGACTAGCGGGAGGAATACGCAGTATTTT
CDR3: CASSSPTSGRNTQYF

size: NA
D: NA
V: TRBV4-1
J: TRBJ2-1
DNA: TGCGCCAGCAGCCCAACAGGGTCGGGCCGCACCTACAATGAGCAGTTCTTC
CDR3: CASSPTGSGRTYNEQFF

size: NA
D: TRBD1
V: TRBV19
J: TRBJ2-4
DNA: TGTGCCAGTAGTCTCCGGGACAGGGTGTGGAACATTCAGTACTTC
CDR3: CASSLRDRVWNIQYF

size: NA
D: NA
V: TRBV4-2
J: TRBJ1-1
DNA: TGTGCCAGCAGCTCGAGATCAGGGGTGAGGACTGAAGCTTTCTTT
CDR3: CASSSRSGVRTEAFF

size: NA
D: TRBD1
V: TRBV5-4
J: TRBJ2-1
DNA: TGTGCCAGCAGCCCTAAGGACAGGGGCAATGAGCAGTTCTTC
CDR3: CASSPKDRGNEQFF

size: NA
D: NA
V: TRBV5-1
J: TRBJ2-7
DNA: TGCGCCAGCAGCTATGCACAGGGCTACGAGCAGTACTTC
CDR3: CASSYAQGYEQYF

size: NA
D: NA
V: TRBV7-8
J: TRBJ2-4
DNA: TGTGCCAGCAGCTTAGCCCCATGGGAGATACTAGCCAAAAACATTCAGTACTTC
CDR3: CASSLAPWEILAKNIQYF

size: NA
D: TRBD1
V: TRBV27
J: TRBJ2-3
DNA: TGTGCCAGCAGCCCGACCGGGACAGGGACAGCAGATACGCAGTATTTT
CDR3: CASSPTGTGTADTQYF

size: once
D: NA
V: TRBV25-1
J: TRBJ2-1
DNA: TGTGCCAGCAGGGGGGGGTCGAGGGGGAATTTGGTTGAGCAGTTCTTC
CDR3: CASRGGSRGNLVEQFF

size: NA
D: TRBD2
V: TRBV9
J: TRBJ2-3
DNA: TGTGCCAGCAGCAGACAGACGCGGACTAGCGGAAGCACAGATACGCAGTATTTT
CDR3: CASSRQTRTSGSTDTQYF

size: NA
D: TRBD1
V: TRBV6-5
J: TRBJ2-5
DNA: TGTGCCAGCAGCATAACAGGGGGCGCGGGAGAGACCCAGTACTTC
CDR3: CASSITGGAGETQYF

size: NA
D: TRBD2
V: TRBV28
J: TRBJ2-3
DNA: TGTGCCAGCAGTTTTGGCGGGAGGTTAGATACGCAGTATTTT
CDR3: CASSFGGRLDTQYF

size: NA
D: TRBD1
V: TRBV7-8
J: TRBJ2-4
DNA: TGTGCCAGCTCTTTTCTAAACAGGGGGCTGGTAGCTCAAGCCAAAAACATTCAGTACTTC
CDR3: CASSFLNRGLVAQAKNIQYF

size: few
D: NA
V: TRBV7-9
J: TRBJ1-4
DNA: TGTGCCAGCAGCTCGAGGGGGGGTGAGGGTGAAAAACTGTTTTTT
CDR3: CASSSRGGEGEKLFF

size: NA
D: TRBD2
V: TRBV28
J: TRBJ2-3
DNA: TGTGCCAGCAGTTTGGGGACTAGCGGCACAGATACGCAGTATTTT
CDR3: CASSLGTSGTDTQYF

size: NA
D: NA
V: TRBV4-2
J: TRBJ2-1
DNA: TGTGCCAGCAGCCAAACAGGGCGCAATGAGCAGTTCTTC
CDR3: CASSQTGRNEQFF